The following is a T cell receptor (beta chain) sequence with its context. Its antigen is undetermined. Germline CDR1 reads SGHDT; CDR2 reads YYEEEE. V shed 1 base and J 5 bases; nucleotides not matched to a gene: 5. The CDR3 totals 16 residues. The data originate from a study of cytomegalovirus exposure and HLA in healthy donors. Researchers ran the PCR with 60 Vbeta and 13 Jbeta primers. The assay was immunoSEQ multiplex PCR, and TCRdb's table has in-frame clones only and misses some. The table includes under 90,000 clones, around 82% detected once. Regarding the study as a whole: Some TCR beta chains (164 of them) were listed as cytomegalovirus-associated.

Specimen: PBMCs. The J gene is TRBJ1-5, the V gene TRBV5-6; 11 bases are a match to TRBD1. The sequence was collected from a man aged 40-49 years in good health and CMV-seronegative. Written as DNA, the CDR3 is TGTGCCAGCAGCTTGTTAGGGGGACAGGGGGATCAGCCCCAGCATTTT. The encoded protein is CASSLLGGQGDQPQHF.